This is a list of T cell receptor beta chains from one sample in a study of vaccination effects on CD4 cells after COVID-19. Data came from immunoSEQ multiplex PCR; TCRdb stores just in-frame clones and leaves some out. The table lists under 35,000 clones, approximately 68% of them singletons, with approximately 8.2% in the top ten. The antigens these receptors bind are not known. The specimen comprised CD4+ T cells from PBMCs cultured with SARS-CoV-2 spike peptides, sampled after COVID-19 vaccination. Receptors were obtained from a human donor who received a COVID-19 vaccine. The CDR3 runs from the conserved cysteine through the conserved F or W. A D gene is named only where the DNA matches it firmly. Clone sizes are given selectively: once, few, many, or a class where the clone is expanded.

DNA: TGTGCCAGCAGCCCACCACCCTCCGGGGGGGGATCCGGGGAGCTGTTTTTT
CDR3: CASSPPPSGGGSGELFF
size: .
length: 17
J: TRBJ2-2
D: TRBD2
V: TRBV7-9

DNA: TGTGCCAGCTCACCATCAAGCGGACTGAGCTCCTACAATGAGCAGTTCTTC
CDR3: CASSPSSGLSSYNEQFF
size: .
length: 17
J: TRBJ2-1
D: .
V: TRBV18

DNA: TGCGCCAGCAGCCCGGGACACCATAGCAATCAGCCCCAGCATTTT
CDR3: CASSPGHHSNQPQHF
size: few
length: 15
J: TRBJ1-5
D: .
V: TRBV4-1

DNA: TGTGCCAGCACCCGGACAGACACCTACGAGCAGTACTTC
CDR3: CASTRTDTYEQYF
size: .
length: 13
J: TRBJ2-7
D: .
V: TRBV2

DNA: TGTGCCAGTAGTCGTTACCGGGACTACCAATACGAGCAGTACTTC
CDR3: CASSRYRDYQYEQYF
size: .
length: 15
J: TRBJ2-7
D: TRBD2
V: TRBV19

DNA: TGTGCCAGCGCGGGAGCACATGCCTACAATGAGCAGTTCTTC
CDR3: CASAGAHAYNEQFF
size: .
length: 14
J: TRBJ2-1
D: TRBD2
V: TRBV19

DNA: TGTGCCATCAAGGAGAACAGGGGTGGCGACGAGCAGTACTTC
CDR3: CAIKENRGGDEQYF
size: .
length: 14
J: TRBJ2-7
D: TRBD1
V: TRBV10-3

DNA: TGCGCCAGCAGCTTACTCCTGAACACCGGGGAGCTGTTTTTT
CDR3: CASSLLLNTGELFF
size: .
length: 14
J: TRBJ2-2
D: .
V: TRBV5-1

DNA: TGTGCCAGCAGTTCAGGGAACTATGGCTACACCTTC
CDR3: CASSSGNYGYTF
size: .
length: 12
J: TRBJ1-2
D: .
V: TRBV6-4

DNA: TGCGCCAGCAGCGATACAGGGGGTGTGACTGAAGCTTTCTTT
CDR3: CASSDTGGVTEAFF
size: few
length: 14
J: TRBJ1-1
D: TRBD1
V: TRBV5-1

DNA: TGCGCCAGCAGCACGGGACAGACTAACTATGGCTACACCTTC
CDR3: CASSTGQTNYGYTF
size: .
length: 14
J: TRBJ1-2
D: TRBD1
V: TRBV5-1

DNA: TGTGCCAGCAGGACCAGCTCGGAGGGGACTGAAGCTTTCTTT
CDR3: CASRTSSEGTEAFF
size: few
length: 14
J: TRBJ1-1
D: .
V: TRBV6-6

DNA: TGTGCCAGCAGCAAAATTAACAGGGGGCGTGGCTACACCTTC
CDR3: CASSKINRGRGYTF
size: .
length: 14
J: TRBJ1-2
D: .
V: TRBV21-1

DNA: TGTGCCAGCAGACAAACAGGGAATTATGAAAAACTGTTTTTT
CDR3: CASRQTGNYEKLFF
size: few
length: 14
J: TRBJ1-4
D: .
V: TRBV6-5

DNA: TGTGCTAGTGGTTTGGGGCACGAGCAGTACTTC
CDR3: CASGLGHEQYF
size: .
length: 11
J: TRBJ2-7
D: .
V: TRBV12-5

DNA: TGTGCCATCAACCAGGGGGGGAGGCACACTGAAGCTTTCTTT
CDR3: CAINQGGRHTEAFF
size: .
length: 14
J: TRBJ1-1
D: TRBD1
V: TRBV10-3

DNA: TGTGCCAGCAGCAGGGATTCCTCACCCCTCCACTTT
CDR3: CASSRDSSPLHF
size: medium-sized
length: 12
J: TRBJ1-6
D: .
V: TRBV5-6

DNA: TGTGCCAGCTCAACATACCAACTACAGGGGGCGCCCACTGAAGCTTTCTTT
CDR3: CASSTYQLQGAPTEAFF
size: .
length: 17
J: TRBJ1-1
D: TRBD1
V: TRBV18

DNA: TGTGCCAGCTCACCAACCGCCGGGACAGGGTATTATGGCTACACCTTC
CDR3: CASSPTAGTGYYGYTF
size: .
length: 16
J: TRBJ1-2
D: TRBD1
V: TRBV18

DNA: TGTGCCAGCAGTTACCAGCGGGGGCGCACAGATACGCAGTATTTT
CDR3: CASSYQRGRTDTQYF
size: .
length: 15
J: TRBJ2-3
D: TRBD2
V: TRBV6-2/TRBV6-3

DNA: TGTGCCAGCAGCCAGGGAGGGAGTCTTAATTACGAAAAACTGTTTTTT
CDR3: CASSQGGSLNYEKLFF
size: .
length: 16
J: TRBJ1-4
D: .
V: TRBV5-4

DNA: TGCGCCAGCAGTGAGTCGACAGTCACAGATACGCAGTATTTT
CDR3: CASSESTVTDTQYF
size: .
length: 14
J: TRBJ2-3
D: .
V: TRBV10-1

DNA: TGCGCCAGCAGCTTTTCTAGCGGGGGCGGCTCCTACAATGAGCAGTTCTTC
CDR3: CASSFSSGGGSYNEQFF
size: .
length: 17
J: TRBJ2-1
D: TRBD2
V: TRBV5-1

DNA: TGTGCCACCAGCAGGGACAATCAGCCCCAGCATTTT
CDR3: CATSRDNQPQHF
size: few
length: 12
J: TRBJ1-5
D: .
V: TRBV15

DNA: TGTGCCAGCTCACCTTGGTTCTCCGACACCGGGGAGCTGTTTTTT
CDR3: CASSPWFSDTGELFF
size: few
length: 15
J: TRBJ2-2
D: .
V: TRBV18

DNA: TGTGCCAGCAGCACAGGACAGTACAATGAGCAGTTCTTC
CDR3: CASSTGQYNEQFF
size: .
length: 13
J: TRBJ2-1
D: .
V: TRBV7-9

DNA: TGTGCCAGCAGCCCCCGAGCCAGCGGGAGGTCTTCCGAGCAGTACTTC
CDR3: CASSPRASGRSSEQYF
size: .
length: 16
J: TRBJ2-7
D: TRBD2
V: TRBV3-1/TRBV3-2

DNA: TGTGCCAGCAGCTTCTGGACTAGCGGGCCTGCAGATACGCAGTATTTT
CDR3: CASSFWTSGPADTQYF
size: .
length: 16
J: TRBJ2-3
D: TRBD2
V: TRBV5-6

DNA: TGCGCCAGCAGCCCCCTGGCGGGGGACTACTATGGCTACACCTTC
CDR3: CASSPLAGDYYGYTF
size: few
length: 15
J: TRBJ1-2
D: .
V: TRBV5-1

DNA: TGTGCCAGCTCACCGAATTTGACTGCGGGAGTTTGGTACGAGCAGTACTTC
CDR3: CASSPNLTAGVWYEQYF
size: .
length: 17
J: TRBJ2-7
D: TRBD2
V: TRBV18

DNA: TGTGCCACCAGCAGAGATAATACCCCCTATAGCTCCTACGAGCAGTACTTC
CDR3: CATSRDNTPYSSYEQYF
size: few
length: 17
J: TRBJ2-7
D: .
V: TRBV15

DNA: TGTGCCACCAGCATGACCGGGGGAACCGGGGAGCTGTTTTTT
CDR3: CATSMTGGTGELFF
size: few
length: 14
J: TRBJ2-2
D: .
V: TRBV15

DNA: TGTGCCACCCCCCGTGGCTCCTACGAGCAGTACTTC
CDR3: CATPRGSYEQYF
size: .
length: 12
J: TRBJ2-7
D: .
V: TRBV10-3

DNA: TGTGCCAGCAGCCAAGCGGGCCTAGGCACAGATACGCAGTATTTT
CDR3: CASSQAGLGTDTQYF
size: .
length: 15
J: TRBJ2-3
D: .
V: TRBV7-9

DNA: TGCGCCAGCAGCCCAAAGACCGGGACAGGGGTTTATGGCTACACCTTC
CDR3: CASSPKTGTGVYGYTF
size: .
length: 16
J: TRBJ1-2
D: TRBD1
V: TRBV5-1

DNA: TGTGCCAGTCAACCACGGACTAGCGGGGCGACTTACAATGAGCAGTTCTTC
CDR3: CASQPRTSGATYNEQFF
size: .
length: 17
J: TRBJ2-1
D: TRBD2
V: TRBV19

DNA: TGTGCCAGCAGCCGAGCAGCGAACACCGGGGAGCTGTTTTTT
CDR3: CASSRAANTGELFF
size: .
length: 14
J: TRBJ2-2
D: .
V: TRBV3-1/TRBV3-2

DNA: TGTGCCAGCAGCCGGACTAGCGGGGGGGCCAGGGGGGATGAGCAGTTCTTC
CDR3: CASSRTSGGARGDEQFF
size: .
length: 17
J: TRBJ2-1
D: TRBD2
V: TRBV5-5

DNA: TGTGCCAGCAGCTTAGATAGTCAGTCGGCTTCCGGGGAGCTGTTTTTT
CDR3: CASSLDSQSASGELFF
size: .
length: 16
J: TRBJ2-2
D: .
V: TRBV11-3

DNA: TGTGCCAGCAGCTTAGGGGCGGGTTTTGGCCCGGATACGCAGTATTTT
CDR3: CASSLGAGFGPDTQYF
size: .
length: 16
J: TRBJ2-3
D: .
V: TRBV11-3

DNA: TGCGCCAGCAGCCAACAGACAGGGGGCTGGTATGGCTACACCTTC
CDR3: CASSQQTGGWYGYTF
size: .
length: 15
J: TRBJ1-2
D: TRBD1
V: TRBV5-1

DNA: TGTGCCAGCAGCCAAGATAAGGGACGACCGTACGGTGAGCAGTTCTTC
CDR3: CASSQDKGRPYGEQFF
size: .
length: 16
J: TRBJ2-1
D: .
V: TRBV14

DNA: TGCGCCAGCAGCTGGCACCCGGACAGGGGTGGAACCTACGAGCAGTACTTC
CDR3: CASSWHPDRGGTYEQYF
size: .
length: 17
J: TRBJ2-7
D: TRBD1
V: TRBV4-1

DNA: TGCGCCAGCAGTGACGCGCGGGGGAAATACGAGCAGTACTTC
CDR3: CASSDARGKYEQYF
size: few
length: 14
J: TRBJ2-7
D: TRBD2
V: TRBV10-1

DNA: TGTGCCAGCAGCCAAACTAGCGGGGGGGCGGGGACCCAGTACTTC
CDR3: CASSQTSGGAGTQYF
size: .
length: 15
J: TRBJ2-5
D: TRBD2
V: TRBV3-1/TRBV3-2

DNA: TGTGCCAGCAGCCAAGGAGGGGGAGGTTACTACAATGAGCAGTTCTTC
CDR3: CASSQGGGGYYNEQFF
size: .
length: 16
J: TRBJ2-1
D: .
V: TRBV3-1/TRBV3-2

DNA: TGTGCCAGCAGTGAGACGGGCAGCAATGGCTACACCTTC
CDR3: CASSETGSNGYTF
size: .
length: 13
J: TRBJ1-2
D: .
V: TRBV25-1

DNA: TGCGCCAGGATTACGACAGGGGAAGTTAATCAGCCCCAGCATTTT
CDR3: CARITTGEVNQPQHF
size: .
length: 15
J: TRBJ1-5
D: TRBD1
V: TRBV10-2

DNA: TGTGCCAGCAGCTTAGCGCTGGACTATGGCTACACCTTC
CDR3: CASSLALDYGYTF
size: .
length: 13
J: TRBJ1-2
D: .
V: TRBV7-2